This T cell receptor (beta chain) was captured in a study of shared clonotypes between healthy human individuals. Study results and caveats: Among donors, the sharing of clonotypes was expected to be influenced by sequencing depth.

CD45RO-negative CD8 cells positively selected for CCR7 made up the naive population, which excluded terminally differentiated effector memory CD45RA+ cells. This table comes from immunoSEQ multiplex PCR, and its TCRdb copy is limited to in-frame clones, with some not included. The sample has hundreds of thousands of clones, 98% seen once. A word on this clone: What it binds is not known.

The clonotype comes from a man aged 30 to 45 in good health. The sequencing input was naive CD8+ T cells sorted from blood.

In DNA, the CDR3 is TGCAGCGTTCAGAAGCGGCCAGGGTCGGGAGAGACCCAGTACTTC. Encoded protein: CSVQKRPGSGETQYF. The J gene is TRBJ2-5, the V gene TRBV29-1; D possibly matches TRBD1 or TRBD2 (5 bases each). This CDR3 contains 15 residues. Per germline, CDR1 SQVTM and CDR2 ANQGSEA. Trimming shortened V by 5 bases and J by 4 bases, and 20 bases separated the two germline ends.